These 11 T cell receptor beta chains were all obtained from the same sample, sequenced in a study of shared clonotypes between healthy human individuals. Generated by immunoSEQ multiplex PCR, the TCRdb table keeps only in-frame clones and is missing some. Found here are about 2.4 million clones, more than 85% of them singletons; the top ten hold roughly 0.39%. Sequencing was carried out using naive CD4+ T cells from PBMCs. Documented subset: CD45RA+ positively selected. The receptors here all came from a man between 18 and 29 years old in good health. Some clones in this sample may be carry-over from other donors' samples.

The chain joins TRBV7-8 to TRBJ1-5; D is undetermined. V was cut by 1 base and J by 0 bases, with 10 bases left in between. The germline V gene has CDR1 SGHVS and CDR2 FQNEAQ. The CDR3 extends over 16 amino acids. The DNA of the CDR3 is TGTGCCAGCAGCTTAGGGCGGGTGGGTAGCAATCAGCCCCAGCATTTT. This encodes CASSLGRVGSNQPQHF.

The V and J genes are TRBV28 and TRBJ1-1, with unresolved D. The CDR3 consists of 15 residues. Germline V gene data show CDR1 as MDHEN and CDR2 as SYDVKM. The V and J ends lost 5 bases and 1 base respectively, with 14 bases between them. The CDR3, as DNA: TGTGCCAGCAGTAGTGAGTCTACGGGGAACACTGAAGCTTTCTTT. It translates to CASSSESTGNTEAFF.

The V gene is TRBV10-1, the J gene TRBJ2-7; 10 nucleotides line up with TRBD1. The V gene end was trimmed by 9 bases and the J gene end by 5 bases; junction bases not matched to a gene: 7. The CDR3 runs 13 residues. Germline CDR1 WNHNN, CDR2 SYGVQD (reference sequence). CDR3 DNA: TGCGCCAGTTCCCGGGACAGGGGCCACGAGCAGTACTTC. Translating it yields CASSRDRGHEQYF.

The chain links TRBV2 to TRBJ1-1, with D possibly TRBD1 on 5 matching bases. The V end was cut by 5 bases, the J end by 3 bases, with 10 bases between. This CDR3 spans 13 amino acids. Germline V gene sequence: CDR1 SNHLY, CDR2 FYNNEI. CDR3 amino acids: CASSPGSYTEAFF. CDR3 DNA: TGTGCCAGCAGTCCAGGGTCGTACACTGAAGCTTTCTTT.

Notes on this clone: Germline and junction disagree at one end, which may indicate a read error. The V and J genes are TRBV9 and TRBJ2-3; no clear D. Germline assignment: CDR1 SGDLS and CDR2 YYNGEE. The CDR3 spans 13 residues. CDR3 region: CAGSNGPEDTQYF. In DNA form, the CDR3 reads TGTGCCGGCAGCAACGGTCCAGAAGATACGCAGTATTTT.

About this clone: The sample has other DNA sequences that encode this CDR3 too. The chain carries TRBV28 and TRBJ2-3; 14 bases line up with TRBD2. Trimming took 5 bases from V and 4 from J; bases not matched to a gene: 2. Germline CDR1 and CDR2: MDHEN and SYDVKM. CDR3 length: 15 residues. CDR3 DNA: TGTGCCAGCAGTCTGGGACTAGCGGGAGCAGATACGCAGTATTTT. Amino acids: CASSLGLAGADTQYF.

This clone was observed a single time. This chain joins TRBV28 and TRBJ2-1; 9 bases are a match to TRBD2. The CDR3 is 15 amino acids. Per germline, CDR1 MDHEN and CDR2 SYDVKM. The V gene end was trimmed by 6 bases and the J gene end by 3 bases; junction bases not matched to a gene: 6. The CDR3 DNA sequence: TGTGCCAGCAGCAAGACTAGCGGCAACTACAATGAGCAGTTCTTC. Translated: CASSKTSGNYNEQFF. The entire variable domain, with the rest obtained from reference TRBV28 and TRBJ2-1, is as follows: DVKVTQSSRYLVKRTGEKVFLECVQDMDHENMFWYRQDPGLGLRLIYFSYDVKMKEKGDIPEGYSVSREKKERFSLILESASTNQTSMYLCASSKTSGNYNEQFFGPGTRLTVL.

This chain uses TRBV4-2 with TRBJ2-1; D may be TRBD1 (5 bases). The CDR3 covers 14 residues. The V end lost 0 bases, the J end lost 6 bases, and 9 bases lay between the germline ends. Germline CDR1 and CDR2: LGHNA and YNFKEQ. The CDR3 sequence: CASSQDTGSNEQFF. CDR3 bases: TGTGCCAGCAGCCAAGATACAGGCAGCAATGAGCAGTTCTTC.

The chain joins TRBV28 to TRBJ2-7; 12 bases agree with TRBD1. J gave up 4 bases and V 5 bases, and 9 bases lay outside the gene matches. The length of the CDR3 is 16 residues. The germline V gene encodes CDR1 MDHEN and CDR2 SYDVKM. The CDR3 DNA reads as TGTGCCAGCAGTAACGGTTGGGGACAGGGGGCTTACGAGCAGTACTTC. Amino acids: CASSNGWGQGAYEQYF.

This clone was seen a single time. The rearrangement uses TRBV4-1 and TRBJ1-2, with D maybe TRBD1 (6 bases). The CDR3 spans 17 residues. Germline CDR1 is MGHRA and CDR2 is YSYEKL. With 0 bases removed from V and 0 bases from J, the gap between germline ends came to 14 bases. The CDR3 DNA reads TGCGCCAGCAGCCAAGATTTGGAGACAGGAGCTAACTATGGCTACACCTTC. Protein sequence: CASSQDLETGANYGYTF.

CDR3 in DNA: TGTGCCAGCAGCTTAGGGACAGGGGCTTTCGGGAATGAAAAACTGTTTTTT. Translated, it gives CASSLGTGAFGNEKLFF. The chain recombines TRBV7-2 with TRBJ1-4; TRBD1 matches at 9 bases. The germline gives CDR1 SGHTA, CDR2 FQGNSA. The CDR3 covers 17 residues. The V gene end was trimmed by 1 base and the J gene end by 5 bases; junction bases not matched to a gene: 8. Full variable domain (missing parts from reference TRBV7-2 and TRBJ1-4): GAGVSQSPSNKVTEKGKDVELRCDPISGHTALYWYRQSLGQGLEFLIYFQGNSAPDKSGLPSDRFSAERTGGSVSTLTIQRTQQEDSAVYLCASSLGTGAFGNEKLFFGSGTQLSVL.